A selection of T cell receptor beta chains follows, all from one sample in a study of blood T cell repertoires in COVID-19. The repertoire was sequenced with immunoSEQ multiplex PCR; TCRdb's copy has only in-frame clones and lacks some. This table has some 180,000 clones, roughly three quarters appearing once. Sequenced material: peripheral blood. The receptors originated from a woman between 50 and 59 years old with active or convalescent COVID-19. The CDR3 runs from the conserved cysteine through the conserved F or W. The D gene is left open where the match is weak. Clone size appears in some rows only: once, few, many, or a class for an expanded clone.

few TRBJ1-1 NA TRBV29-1 TGCAGCGTTGTATTGGGCACCGGCACTGAAGCTTTCTTT CSVVLGTGTEAFF
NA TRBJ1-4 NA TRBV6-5 TGTGCCAGCAGCCTCCATCAGGGTGAGACTGAAAAACTGTTTTTT CASSLHQGETEKLFF
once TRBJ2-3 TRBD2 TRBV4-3 TGCGCCAGCAGCCAGACTAGCGGGGGGGGCACAGATACGCAGTATTTT CASSQTSGGGTDTQYF
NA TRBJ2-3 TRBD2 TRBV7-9 TGTGCCAGCAGCTTAGCGGTGGGAGGGCGGACAGATACGCAGTATTTT CASSLAVGGRTDTQYF
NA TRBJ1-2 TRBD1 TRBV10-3 TGTGCCATCAGTGAGTCACACAGGGGGAGGGATGGCTACACCTTC CAISESHRGRDGYTF
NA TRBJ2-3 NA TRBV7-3 TGTGCCAGCAGCTTAGGGCGGGGTTCGGGCACAGATACGCAGTATTTT CASSLGRGSGTDTQYF
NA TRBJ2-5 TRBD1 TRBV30 TGTGCCTGGAGTGTAGGACAGGCGACCCAGTACTTC CAWSVGQATQYF
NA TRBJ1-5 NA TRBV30 TGTGCCTGGAGTAGTGCGGGGGGCAATCAGCCCCAGCATTTT CAWSSAGGNQPQHF
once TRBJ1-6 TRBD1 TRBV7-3 TGTGCCAGCAGCGAGGGACAGGGTAATTCACCCCTCCACTTT CASSEGQGNSPLHF
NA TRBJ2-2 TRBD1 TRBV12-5 TGTGCTAGTGGTTTGGTACTAGGGGGCTACAACACCGGGGAGCTGTTTTTT CASGLVLGGYNTGELFF
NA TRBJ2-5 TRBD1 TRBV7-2 TGTGCCAGCAGCCCGGGAGTGGCAGGGGGCATAGAGACCCAGTACTTC CASSPGVAGGIETQYF
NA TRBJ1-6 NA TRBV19 TGTGCCAGTAGTCCGGGGAGGGGTGTGAATTCACCCCTCCACTTT CASSPGRGVNSPLHF
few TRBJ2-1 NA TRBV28 TGTGCCAGCCTTTCTCGTACCTACAATGAGCAGTTCTTC CASLSRTYNEQFF
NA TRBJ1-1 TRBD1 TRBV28 TGTGCCAGCAGCCCGGGACAGTATAAGATGAACACTGAAGCTTTCTTT CASSPGQYKMNTEAFF
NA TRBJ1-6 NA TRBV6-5 TGTGCCAGCAGAGGGGCAGTCTCCTATAATTCACCCCTCCACTTT CASRGAVSYNSPLHF
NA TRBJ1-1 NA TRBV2 TGTGCCAGCAAAGGACAGTGGAACACTGAAGCTTTCTTT CASKGQWNTEAFF
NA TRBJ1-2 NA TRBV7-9 TGTGCCAGCAGCCAAGGACAGAAAGGGTTTGGCTACACCTTC CASSQGQKGFGYTF
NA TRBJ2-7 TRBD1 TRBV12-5 TGTGCTAGTGGACCCGGCGACAGGGTCGACGAGCAGTACTTC CASGPGDRVDEQYF
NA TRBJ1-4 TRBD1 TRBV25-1 TGTGCCAGCAGTGAAGGGACAGGGTTCGAAAAACTGTTTTTT CASSEGTGFEKLFF
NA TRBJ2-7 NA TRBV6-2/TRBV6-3 TGTGCCAGCAGTTATCAGGGCTACGAGCAGTACTTC CASSYQGYEQYF
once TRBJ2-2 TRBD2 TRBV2 TGTGCCAGCAGTCGGACTAGCGGGAGAAAGACCGGGGAGCTGTTTTTT CASSRTSGRKTGELFF
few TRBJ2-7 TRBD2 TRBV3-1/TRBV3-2 TGTGCCAGCAGCCTGACTAGCGGTTCCTACGAGCAGTACTTC CASSLTSGSYEQYF
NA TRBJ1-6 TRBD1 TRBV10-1 TGCGCCAGGAAACGACAGGGAGATAATTCACCCCTCCACTTT CARKRQGDNSPLHF
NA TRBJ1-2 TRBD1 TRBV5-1 TGCGCCAGCAGCCCCGACAGGGTTGACTATGGCTACACCTTC CASSPDRVDYGYTF
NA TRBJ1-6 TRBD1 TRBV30 TGTGCCTGGAGTGTAGAGGGGGCTGGTTCACCCCTCCACTTT CAWSVEGAGSPLHF
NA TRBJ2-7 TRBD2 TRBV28 TGTGCCAGCAGTTTATTTACGGGGGGGAACCCCTACGAGCAGTACTTC CASSLFTGGNPYEQYF
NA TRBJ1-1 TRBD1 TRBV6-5 TGTGCCAGCAGCCTCGACAGGGGGGAGAACACTGAAGCTTTCTTT CASSLDRGENTEAFF
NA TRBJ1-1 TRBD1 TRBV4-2 TGTGCCAGCAGGCATACCGGGACAGAGAACACTGAAGCTTTCTTT CASRHTGTENTEAFF
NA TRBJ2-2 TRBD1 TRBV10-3 TGTGCCATCCTACGAGGACAGGGGGCTGTCGGGGAGCTGTTTTTT CAILRGQGAVGELFF
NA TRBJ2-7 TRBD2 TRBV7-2 TGTGCCAGCAGCTTAGCGCGAGCGGGGGGCTACGAGCAGTACTTC CASSLARAGGYEQYF
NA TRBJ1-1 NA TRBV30 TGTGCCTGGAGTGTGCCGTCGCGGCCTTTCGAAGCTTTCTTT CAWSVPSRPFEAFF
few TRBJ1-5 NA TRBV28 TGTGCCAGCAGTTTGGCAACAGGGTTGGGTCAGCCCCAGCATTTT CASSLATGLGQPQHF
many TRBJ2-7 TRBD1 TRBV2 TGTGCCAGCATAGGGACAGGGGTAAACGAGCAGTACTTC CASIGTGVNEQYF
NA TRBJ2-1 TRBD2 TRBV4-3 TGCGCCAGCAGCCTGACTAGCACCCGGACCAAGCGCAATGAGCAGTTCTTC CASSLTSTRTKRNEQFF
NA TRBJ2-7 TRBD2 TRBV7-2 TGTGCCAGCAGCACGAATCTAGCGGGAGGGGCGGAAGAGCAGTACTTC CASSTNLAGGAEEQYF
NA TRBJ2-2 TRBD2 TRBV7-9 TGTGCCAGCAGCTCAGGGCTAGCGGGCGACACCGGGGAGCTGTTTTTT CASSSGLAGDTGELFF
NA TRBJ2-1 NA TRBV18 TGTGCCAGCTCACCGCCTTTGGGGGCTAGCGGCTCCTACAATGAGCAGTTCTTC CASSPPLGASGSYNEQFF
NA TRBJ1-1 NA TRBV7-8 TGTGCCAGCAGCCCAGGACAGAGTGACACTGAAGCTTTCTTT CASSPGQSDTEAFF
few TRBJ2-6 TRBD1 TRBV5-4 TGTGCCAGCAGCCGGACAGGGATCTCTGGGGCCAACGTCCTGACTTTC CASSRTGISGANVLTF
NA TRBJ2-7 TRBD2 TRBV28 TGTGCCAGCAGTTTTGGGAGGGGAGGTTACGAGCAGTACTTC CASSFGRGGYEQYF
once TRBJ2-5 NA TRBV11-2 TGTGCCAGCAGCTTATCGACTCAAGAGACCCAGTACTTC CASSLSTQETQYF
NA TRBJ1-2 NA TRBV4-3 TGCGCCAGCAGCCAAGAAGAGGAAAGGCCCCTAGGCTACACCTTC CASSQEEERPLGYTF
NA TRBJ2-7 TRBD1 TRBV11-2 TGTGCCAGCAGCTTAGGACAGGGGACGAGAGCGTACTTC CASSLGQGTRAYF
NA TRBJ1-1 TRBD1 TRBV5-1 TGCGCCAGCAGCTCCGAACAGGGGGGGTTTAACACTGAAGCTTTCTTT CASSSEQGGFNTEAFF
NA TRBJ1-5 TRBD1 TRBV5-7 TGTGCCAGCAGCCCCGGGACAGCCGATCAGCCCCAGCATTTT CASSPGTADQPQHF
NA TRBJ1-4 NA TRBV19 TGTGCCAGTAGTATAGCAGGACTCCGAGGTGAAAAACTGTTTTTT CASSIAGLRGEKLFF
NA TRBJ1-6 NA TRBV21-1 TGTGCCAGCAGCACGTATCTCCGGGACAGGGGTTCACCCCTCCACTTT CASSTYLRDRGSPLHF
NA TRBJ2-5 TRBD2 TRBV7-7 TGTGCTAGCAGCCCCATCAGCGGGGGGGCCCAGTATTCGGAGACCCAGTACTTC CASSPISGGAQYSETQYF
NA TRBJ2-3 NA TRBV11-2 TGTGCCAGCAGCTTACCTTCGACAGAGCCAGATACGCAGTATTTT CASSLPSTEPDTQYF
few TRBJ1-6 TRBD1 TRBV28 TGTGCCAGCAGGGCGGGACAGTCTAATTCACCCCTCCACTTT CASRAGQSNSPLHF
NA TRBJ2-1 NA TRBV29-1 TGCAGCGCCGAGAGAAGAAACCCCCACAATGAGCAGTTCTTC CSAERRNPHNEQFF
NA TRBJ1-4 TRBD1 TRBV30 TGTGCCTGGGCTACAGGGGGCGAGGATGAAAAACTGTTTTTT CAWATGGEDEKLFF
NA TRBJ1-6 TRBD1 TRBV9 TGTGCCAGCAACCGGGACAGCTATAATTCACCCCTCCACTTT CASNRDSYNSPLHF
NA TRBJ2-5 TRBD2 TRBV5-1 TGCGCCAGCAGCTCGGGACTAGCGGGAGGAGGGGTTCGGGTTCGAGAGACCCAGTACTTC CASSSGLAGGGVRVRETQYF
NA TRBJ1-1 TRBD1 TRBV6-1 TGTGCCAGCAGTGAGTCCCGGGACAGGGTCGCTGAAGCTTTCTTT CASSESRDRVAEAFF
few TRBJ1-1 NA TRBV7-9 TGTGCCAGCAGCTTCGGGGGGGCCCCAAACACTGAAGCTTTCTTT CASSFGGAPNTEAFF
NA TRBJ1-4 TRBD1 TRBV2 TGTGCCAGCAGCCCTCTTACAGGGGTTAATGAAAAACTGTTTTTT CASSPLTGVNEKLFF
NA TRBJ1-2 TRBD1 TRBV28 TGTGCCAGCAGTCCAACAGGGGGCTGGGGCTACACCTTC CASSPTGGWGYTF
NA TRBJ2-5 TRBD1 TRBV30 TGTGCCTGGACGTATTACGACGGACAGGGCAGAGAGACCCAGTACTTC CAWTYYDGQGRETQYF
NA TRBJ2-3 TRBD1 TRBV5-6 TGTGCCAGCAGCGTGGGACAGGGGACCTACACAGATACGCAGTATTTT CASSVGQGTYTDTQYF